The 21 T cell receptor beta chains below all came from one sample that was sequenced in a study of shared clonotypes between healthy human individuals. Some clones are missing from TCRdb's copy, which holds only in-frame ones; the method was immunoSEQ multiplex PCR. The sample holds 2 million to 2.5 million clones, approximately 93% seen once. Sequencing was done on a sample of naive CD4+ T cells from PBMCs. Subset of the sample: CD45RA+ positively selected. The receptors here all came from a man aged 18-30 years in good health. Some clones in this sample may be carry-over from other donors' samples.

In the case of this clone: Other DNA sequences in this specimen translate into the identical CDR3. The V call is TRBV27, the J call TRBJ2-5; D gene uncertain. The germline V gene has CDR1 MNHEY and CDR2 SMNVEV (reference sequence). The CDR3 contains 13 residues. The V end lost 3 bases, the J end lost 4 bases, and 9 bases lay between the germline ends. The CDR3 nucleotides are TGTGCCAGCAGTTTCAGACGAGGAGAGACCCAGTACTTC. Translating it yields CASSFRRGETQYF.

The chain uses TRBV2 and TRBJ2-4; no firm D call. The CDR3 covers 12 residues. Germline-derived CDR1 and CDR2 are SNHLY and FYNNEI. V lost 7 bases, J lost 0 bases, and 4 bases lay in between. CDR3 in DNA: TGTGCCAGCACTGTAGCCAAAAACATTCAGTACTTC. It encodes CASTVAKNIQYF. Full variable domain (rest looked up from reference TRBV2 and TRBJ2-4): EPEVTQTPSHQVTQMGQEVILRCVPISNHLYFYWYRQILGQKVEFLVSFYNNEISEKSEIFDDQFSVERPDGSNFTLKIRSTKLEDSAMYFCASTVAKNIQYFGAGTRLSVL.

DNA for the CDR3: TGTGCCTGGAGTGTTATCCTCTCTGGAAACACCATATATTTT. Amino acids: CAWSVILSGNTIYF. The chain combines TRBV30 with TRBJ1-3; no firm D call. From germline, CDR1 is GTSNPN and CDR2 SVGIG (reference sequence). V was pared by 0 bases and J by 0 bases, with 6 bases between. The CDR3 sequence is 14 residues long.

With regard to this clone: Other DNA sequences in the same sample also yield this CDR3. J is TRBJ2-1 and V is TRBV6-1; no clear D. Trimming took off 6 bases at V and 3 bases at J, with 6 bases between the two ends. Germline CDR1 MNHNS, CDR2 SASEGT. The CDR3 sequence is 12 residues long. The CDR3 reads CASRASYNEQFF. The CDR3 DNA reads TGTGCCAGCAGGGCTAGCTACAATGAGCAGTTCTTC.

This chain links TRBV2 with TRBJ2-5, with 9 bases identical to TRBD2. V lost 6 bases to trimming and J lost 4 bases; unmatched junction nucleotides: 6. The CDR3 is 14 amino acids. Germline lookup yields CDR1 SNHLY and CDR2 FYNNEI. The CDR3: CASSAAAGGETQYF. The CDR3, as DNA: TGTGCCAGCAGCGCCGCAGCGGGAGGAGAGACCCAGTACTTC.

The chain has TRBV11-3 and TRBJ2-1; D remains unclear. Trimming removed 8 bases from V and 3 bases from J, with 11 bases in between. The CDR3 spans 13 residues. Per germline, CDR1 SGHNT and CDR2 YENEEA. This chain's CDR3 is CASAALVYNEQFF. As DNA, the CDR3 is TGTGCCAGCGCAGCGTTAGTCTACAATGAGCAGTTCTTC.

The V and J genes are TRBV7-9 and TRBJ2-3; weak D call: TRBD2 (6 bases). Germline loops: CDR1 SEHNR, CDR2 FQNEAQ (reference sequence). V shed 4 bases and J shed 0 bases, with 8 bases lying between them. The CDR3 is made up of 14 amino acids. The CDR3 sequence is CASSWSGSTDTQYF. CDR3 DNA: TGTGCCAGCAGCTGGAGCGGGAGCACAGATACGCAGTATTTT. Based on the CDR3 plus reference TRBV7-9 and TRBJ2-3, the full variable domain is DTGVSQNPRHKITKRGQNVTFRCDPISEHNRLYWYRQTLGQGPEFLTYFQNEAQLEKSRLLSDRFSAERPKGSFSTLEIQRTEQGDSAMYLCASSWSGSTDTQYFGPGTRLTVL.

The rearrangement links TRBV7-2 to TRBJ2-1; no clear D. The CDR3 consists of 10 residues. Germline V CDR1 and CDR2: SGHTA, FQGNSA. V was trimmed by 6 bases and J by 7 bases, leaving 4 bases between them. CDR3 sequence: CASSGNEQFF. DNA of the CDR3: TGTGCCAGCAGTGGTAATGAGCAGTTCTTC.

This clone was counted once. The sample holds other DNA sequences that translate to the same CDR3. CDR3: CASSLVGTDTQYF. CDR3 coding DNA: TGTGCCAGCAGTTTGGTCGGCACAGATACGCAGTATTTT. This rearrangement joins TRBV28 to TRBJ2-3; D is unresolved. The V gene's germline CDR1 is MDHEN and CDR2 SYDVKM. This CDR3 is built from 13 residues. The germline V and J ends were trimmed by 3 bases and 1 base, with 5 bases remaining between them.

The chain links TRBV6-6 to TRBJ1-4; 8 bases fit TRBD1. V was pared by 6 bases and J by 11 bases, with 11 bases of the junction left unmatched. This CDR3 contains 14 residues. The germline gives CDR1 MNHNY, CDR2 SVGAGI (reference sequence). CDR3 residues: CASRWGQVEGKLFF. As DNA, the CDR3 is TGTGCCAGCAGATGGGGACAGGTAGAGGGTAAACTGTTTTTT.

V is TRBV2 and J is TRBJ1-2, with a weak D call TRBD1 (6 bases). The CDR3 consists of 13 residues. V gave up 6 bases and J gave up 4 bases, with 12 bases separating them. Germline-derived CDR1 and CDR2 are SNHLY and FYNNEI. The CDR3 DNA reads TGTGCCAGCAGGGACCAGGACAGCTATGGCTACACCTTC. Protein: CASRDQDSYGYTF.

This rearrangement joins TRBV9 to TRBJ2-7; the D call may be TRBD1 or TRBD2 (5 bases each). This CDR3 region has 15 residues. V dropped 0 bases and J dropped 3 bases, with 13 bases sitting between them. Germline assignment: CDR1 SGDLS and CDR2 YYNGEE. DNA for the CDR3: TGTGCCAGCAGCGTAGGTTTGGGACCGAGCTACGAGCAGTACTTC. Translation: CASSVGLGPSYEQYF.

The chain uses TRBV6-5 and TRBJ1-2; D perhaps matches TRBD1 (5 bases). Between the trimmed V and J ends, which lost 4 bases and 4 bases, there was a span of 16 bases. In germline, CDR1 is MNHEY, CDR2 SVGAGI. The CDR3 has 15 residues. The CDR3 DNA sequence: TGTGCCAGCAGTTCGCCGGGACGCAGGCCCTATGGCTACACCTTC. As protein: CASSSPGRRPYGYTF.

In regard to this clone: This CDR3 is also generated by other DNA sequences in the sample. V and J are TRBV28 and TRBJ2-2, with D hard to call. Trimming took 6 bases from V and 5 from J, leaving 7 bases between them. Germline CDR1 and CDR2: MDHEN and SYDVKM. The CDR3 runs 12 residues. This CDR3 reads CASSLQTGELFF. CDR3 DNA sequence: TGTGCCAGCAGCTTACAGACCGGGGAGCTGTTTTTT.

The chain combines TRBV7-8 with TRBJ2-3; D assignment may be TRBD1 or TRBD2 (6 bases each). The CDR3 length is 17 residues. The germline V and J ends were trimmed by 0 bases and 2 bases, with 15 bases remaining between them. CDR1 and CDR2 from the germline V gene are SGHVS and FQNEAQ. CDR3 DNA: TGTGCCAGCAGCTTAGCGCGTCGGGGGCCGTTCACAGATACGCAGTATTTT. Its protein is CASSLARRGPFTDTQYF.

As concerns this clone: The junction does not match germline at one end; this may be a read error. CDR3 protein: CASSRTGPTTEPTNEKLFF. The DNA for the CDR3 is TGTGCCAGCTCACGGACGGGGCCTACAACGGAACCAACCAATGAAAAACTGTTTTTT. The rearrangement links TRBV18 to TRBJ1-4, with D possibly being TRBD1 (5 bases). Per the germline V gene, CDR1 is KGHSH and CDR2 is LQKENI. This CDR3 spans 19 amino acids.

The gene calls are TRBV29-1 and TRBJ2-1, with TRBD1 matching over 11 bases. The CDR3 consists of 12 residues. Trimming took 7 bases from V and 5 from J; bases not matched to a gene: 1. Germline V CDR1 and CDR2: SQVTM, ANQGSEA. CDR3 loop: CSGDRGNNEQFF. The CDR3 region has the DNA TGCAGCGGGGACAGGGGGAACAATGAGCAGTTCTTC.

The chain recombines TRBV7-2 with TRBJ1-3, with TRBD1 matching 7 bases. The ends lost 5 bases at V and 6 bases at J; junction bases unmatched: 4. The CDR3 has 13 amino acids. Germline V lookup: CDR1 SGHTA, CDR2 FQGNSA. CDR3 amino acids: CASSPGQENTIYF. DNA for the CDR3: TGTGCCAGCAGCCCAGGACAGGAAAACACCATATATTTT.

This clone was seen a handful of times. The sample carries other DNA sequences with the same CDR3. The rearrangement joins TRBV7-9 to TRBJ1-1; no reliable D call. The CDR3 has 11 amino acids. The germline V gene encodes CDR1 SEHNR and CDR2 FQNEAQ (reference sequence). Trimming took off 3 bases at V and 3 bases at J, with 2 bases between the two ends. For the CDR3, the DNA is TGTGCCAGCAGCTTCTACACTGAAGCTTTCTTT. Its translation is CASSFYTEAFF.

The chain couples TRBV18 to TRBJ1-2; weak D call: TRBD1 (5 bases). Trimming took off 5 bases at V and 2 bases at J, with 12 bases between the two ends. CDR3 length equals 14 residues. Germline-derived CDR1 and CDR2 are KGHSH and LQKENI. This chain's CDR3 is CASSEGIRNYGYTF. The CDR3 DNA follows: TGTGCCAGCTCAGAGGGGATTCGGAACTATGGCTACACCTTC.

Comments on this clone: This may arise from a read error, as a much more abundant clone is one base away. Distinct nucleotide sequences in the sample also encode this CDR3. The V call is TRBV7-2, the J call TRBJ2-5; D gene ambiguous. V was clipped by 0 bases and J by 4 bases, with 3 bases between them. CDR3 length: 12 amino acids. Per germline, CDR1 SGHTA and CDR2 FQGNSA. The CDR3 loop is CASSLAGETQYF. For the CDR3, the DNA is TGTGCCAGCAGCTTAGCAGGAGAGACCCAGTACTTC.